This is a list of T cell receptor beta chains from one sample in a study of tumor-infiltrating lymphocytes in primary liver carcinoma. TCRdb re-called the multiplex PCR reads through MiXCR, storing one row per CDR3 protein. The sample has 150,000 to 200,000 distinct CDR3 sequences, roughly three fifths seen once. Sequencing used peripheral blood. The receptors stem from a middle-aged man with primary liver carcinoma and hepatitis B virus infection. CDR3s include the opening cysteine and the closing phenylalanine or tryptophan. A D gene is named only where the DNA matches it firmly. Only some rows state a clone size, as once, few, many or a class for expanded clones.

CDR3nt	CDR3aa	v_gene	j_gene	abundance	d_gene
TGTGCCAGCATCTCCGGACTAGCGGGTACCTACGAGCAGTACTTC	CASISGLAGTYEQYF	TRBV6-6	TRBJ2-7	-	TRBD2
TGTGCCAGCAGTTTCAGGCAAAATAATTCACCCCTTCACTTT	CASSFRQNNSPLHF	TRBV28	TRBJ1-6	few	-
TGTGCCAGCAGTTACGAGGCGGGAGGGCGAGATACGCAGTATTTT	CASSYEAGGRDTQYF	TRBV6-2/TRBV6-3	TRBJ2-3	few	TRBD2
TGCGCCAGCAGCCACCCCCGGGGGTACTACAATGAGCAGTTCTTC	CASSHPRGYYNEQFF	TRBV4-1	TRBJ2-1	few	-
TGTGCCAGCAGTCATCTCCGGTCCAGCGGCTACAATGAGCAGTTCTTC	CASSHLRSSGYNEQFF	TRBV11-2	TRBJ2-1	-	-
TGTGCCACCTCTCGCCCCGAAGCGATCCAAGAGACCCAGTACTTC	CATSRPEAIQETQYF	TRBV6-1	TRBJ2-5	few	-
TGTGCCAGCAATATCACCCGGGACTTTGGTTCCTCCGAGCAGTACTTC	CASNITRDFGSSEQYF	TRBV6-5	TRBJ2-7	-	-
TGTGCCAGCAGCACACTAGCGGGAGGGTACGAGCAGTACTTC	CASSTLAGGYEQYF	TRBV6-6	TRBJ2-7	-	TRBD2
TGCGCCAGCAGAAAAGTTACGACTAGCGGGTACAATGAGCAGTTCTTC	CASRKVTTSGYNEQFF	TRBV4-1	TRBJ2-1	-	TRBD2
TGCAGCGTTGAAGGGGTTAGCGGATACAATGAGCAGTTCTTC	CSVEGVSGYNEQFF	TRBV29-1	TRBJ2-1	-	-
TGTGCCAGCAGTTACAGACCTCCCCTAGACGCTGAAGCTTTCTTT	CASSYRPPLDAEAFF	TRBV6-5	TRBJ1-1	few	-
TGTGCCAGCGGACGACAGGAGAATAATCAGCCCCAGCATTTT	CASGRQENNQPQHF	TRBV6-1	TRBJ1-5	-	-
TGTGCCAGCAGTGCACGACCGGGACTAAACACCGGGGAGCTGTTTTTT	CASSARPGLNTGELFF	TRBV12-3/TRBV12-4	TRBJ2-2	few	TRBD2
TGCACCAGCAGCCAACGGACAGGGAATGGCTACACCTTC	CTSSQRTGNGYTF	TRBV1	TRBJ1-2	-	-
TGTGCCAGCAGCCCACAACTAGTTGATGAGCAGTTCTTC	CASSPQLVDEQFF	TRBV11-2	TRBJ2-1	many	-
TGTGCCAGCAGCCCCAATTCAGATACGCAGTATTTT	CASSPNSDTQYF	TRBV14	TRBJ2-3	-	-
TGTGCCAGCAGTTTAAGAATCGGCACTATGAACACTGAAGCTTTCTTT	CASSLRIGTMNTEAFF	TRBV12-3/TRBV12-4	TRBJ1-1	-	-
TGTGCCAGCAGTTTCCGGGCAGGGGAAATGACAGATACGCAGTATTTT	CASSFRAGEMTDTQYF	TRBV11-2	TRBJ2-3	-	-
TGTGCCAGCAGCTTCCGCTATTCACCCCTCTACTTT	CASSFRYSPLYF	TRBV11-2	TRBJ1-6	-	-
TGTGTCTCGGGACGGGAGAGGAACACCGGGGAGCTGTTTTTT	CVSGRERNTGELFF	TRBV12-3/TRBV12-4	TRBJ2-2	-	-
TGCGCCAGCAGCCAAGATAGGACTAGCGGGAGTGGGGCAGATACGCAGTATTTT	CASSQDRTSGSGADTQYF	TRBV4-1	TRBJ2-3	few	TRBD2
TGCGCCAGCAGCCAAGTAGCGGCTAGCTGGAACCTCTGGAATGAGCAGTTCTTC	CASSQVAASWNLWNEQFF	TRBV4-1	TRBJ2-1	-	-
TGTGCCAGCAGTCGACAGGGGGCTGCAGAGCAGTACTTC	CASSRQGAAEQYF	TRBV12-3/TRBV12-4	TRBJ2-7	-	TRBD1
TGCGCCAGCAGCTGGACCGGGACACCGTACGAGCAGTACTTC	CASSWTGTPYEQYF	TRBV5-1	TRBJ2-7	few	-
TGTGCCAGCAGCTTGGCCCCTGGTTACGAGCAGTACTTC	CASSLAPGYEQYF	TRBV5-5	TRBJ2-7	few	-
TGTGCCAGCAGTTACGCAGGGATCCCCGAGCAGTACTTC	CASSYAGIPEQYF	TRBV6-2/TRBV6-3	TRBJ2-7	-	-
TGTGCCAGCAGCTTGTGGCAGACGGGAACCTCACCCCTCCACTTT	CASSLWQTGTSPLHF	TRBV5-5	TRBJ1-6	-	-
TGCGCCAGCAGAGTGAATAGCTACCAAGAGACCCAGTACTTC	CASRVNSYQETQYF	TRBV5-1	TRBJ2-5	-	-
TGTGCCAGCACCCCTCGGCCAGGAGGCGAGACCCAGTACTTC	CASTPRPGGETQYF	TRBV7-8	TRBJ2-5	-	-
TGCAGCGTCCCCGGGACAGGTGGAGTGGCTGAAGTTTTCTTT	CSVPGTGGVAEVFF	TRBV29-1	TRBJ1-1	-	TRBD1
TGCGCCAGCGCGGGACCGCCCCGCATTGAGCAGTTCTTC	CASAGPPRIEQFF	TRBV10-2	TRBJ2-1	-	-
TGTGCCAGCAGTATCGGACTAGCGGGGTCCTGTACGCAGTATTTT	CASSIGLAGSCTQYF	TRBV12-3/TRBV12-4	TRBJ2-3	once	TRBD2
TGTGCCAGCAGCTTTAGGGGGTGCGGATCCTACGAGCAGTACTTC	CASSFRGCGSYEQYF	TRBV13	TRBJ2-7	-	-
TGTGCCAGCAGCCAAGATTTGGCCATTTACACCGGGGAGCCGTTTTTT	CASSQDLAIYTGEPFF	TRBV4-2	TRBJ2-2	-	-
TGTGCCAGCAGCCAGTATTTCGGACAGGGGTCCTACGAGCAGTACTTC	CASSQYFGQGSYEQYF	TRBV4-2	TRBJ2-7	-	TRBD1
TGTGCCAGCAGCCGAGATAATGGGACTAGCGGGCTGCCGGGGAGCACAGATACGCAGTATTTT	CASSRDNGTSGLPGSTDTQYF	TRBV14	TRBJ2-3	once	TRBD2
TGTGCCAGCAGCTTAATCCGAGTACCCTCCAATGAGCTGTTCTTC	CASSLIRVPSNELFF	TRBV11-2	TRBJ2-1	-	-
TGTGCCACCTTTGACGGGAGTACAGATACGCAGTATTTT	CATFDGSTDTQYF	TRBV28	TRBJ2-3	-	-
TGTGCCAGCAACTTAAGGCCCGTGGACGTGGAGACCCAGTACTTC	CASNLRPVDVETQYF	TRBV11-2	TRBJ2-5	-	-
TGCGCCAGCAGCCGCCTAGCGGGGTTCAATGAGCAGTTCTTC	CASSRLAGFNEQFF	TRBV4-1	TRBJ2-1	few	TRBD2
TGTGCTAGTGGTTTGGCCCTCGGGACCGAATCCTCCTACGAGCAGTACTTC	CASGLALGTESSYEQYF	TRBV12-5	TRBJ2-7	-	-
TGTGCCAGCAGTCCCCAGGACCCATTCAATCAGTCCCAGCATTTT	CASSPQDPFNQSQHF	TRBV6-1	TRBJ1-5	-	-
TGCGCCAGCAGCCAGGGGGGACTGGGGGACTACGAGCAGTACTTC	CASSQGGLGDYEQYF	TRBV4-1	TRBJ2-7	-	-
TGTGCCAGCAGTGACGCGCGGCCCAACAATGAGCAGTTCTTC	CASSDARPNNEQFF	TRBV6-1	TRBJ2-1	-	-
TGTAGCGTTGAAGACGTCGCGGGGGCCCCCGGGGAGCTGTTTTTT	CSVEDVAGAPGELFF	TRBV29-1	TRBJ2-2	-	-
TGTGCCAACAGTCACACAGGGGACCAGCCCCAGCATTTT	CANSHTGDQPQHF	TRBV12-3/TRBV12-4	TRBJ1-5	-	TRBD1
TGTGCCAGCCGCGCAAGGTTAGGGCAGGACACCGGGGAGCTGTCTTTT	CASRARLGQDTGELSF	TRBV11-2	TRBJ2-2	-	-
TGTGCCAGCACTTCCGGGGCAGGGGAAATGATTGAGCTGTTTTTT	CASTSGAGEMIELFF	TRBV5-5	TRBJ2-2	-	-
TGTGCCAGCAGCGGAAAGACCCAGTACTTC	CASSGKTQYF	TRBV14	TRBJ2-5	few	-
TGTGCCAGCAACTTGGGGACTACTTTTTACAATGAGCAGTTCTTC	CASNLGTTFYNEQFF	TRBV5-4	TRBJ2-1	-	TRBD2
TGCGCCAGCAGCCAAGTGTCTGGGGCCAACGTCCTGACTTTC	CASSQVSGANVLTF	TRBV4-1	TRBJ2-6	-	-
TGCGCCAGCAGCATTAACCGGGACAGGGGAGCCTACGAGCAGTACTTC	CASSINRDRGAYEQYF	TRBV5-1	TRBJ2-7	-	TRBD1
TGCAGCGCGCTTCACAATGAGCAGTACTTC	CSALHNEQYF	TRBV29-1	TRBJ2-7	-	-